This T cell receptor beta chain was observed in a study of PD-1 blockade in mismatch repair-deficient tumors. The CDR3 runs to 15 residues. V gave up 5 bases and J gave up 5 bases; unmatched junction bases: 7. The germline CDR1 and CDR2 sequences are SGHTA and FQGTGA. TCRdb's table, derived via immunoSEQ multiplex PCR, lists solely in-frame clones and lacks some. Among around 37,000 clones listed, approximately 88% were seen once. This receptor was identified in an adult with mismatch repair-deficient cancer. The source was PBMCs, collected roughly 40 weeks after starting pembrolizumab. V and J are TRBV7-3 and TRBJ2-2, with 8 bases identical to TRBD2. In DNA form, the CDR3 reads TGTGCCAGCAGCCTAAGCGGGAGTGCTACCGGGGAGCTGTTTTTT. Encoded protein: CASSLSGSATGELFF. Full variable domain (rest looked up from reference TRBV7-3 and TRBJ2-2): GAGVSQTPSNKVTEKGKYVELRCDPISGHTALYWYRQSLGQGPEFLIYFQGTGAADDSGLPNDRFFAVRPEGSVSTLKIQRTERGDSAVYLCASSLSGSATGELFFGEGSRLTVL.